The TCR beta chain under discussion was sequenced for a study of cytomegalovirus exposure and HLA in healthy donors. PCR involved 60 Vbeta and 13 Jbeta primers. Assay: immunoSEQ multiplex PCR; the TCRdb copy retains only in-frame clones and omits some. The table has approximately 140,000 clones, roughly 66% seen once. Germline V gene lookup returns CDR1 SGHNT and CDR2 YYREEE (reference sequence). V gave up 5 bases and J gave up 3 bases; unmatched junction bases: 3. The CDR3 totals 15 residues. Sequences were obtained from PBMCs. The sequence derives from a woman aged 60-75 years in good health and CMV-seronegative. The chain carries TRBV5-4 and TRBJ2-3; TRBD2 matches at 13 bases. The CDR3 region has the DNA TGTGCCAGCAGACTGACTAGCGGGGGGACAGATACGCAGTATTTT. It is translated as CASRLTSGGTDTQYF.